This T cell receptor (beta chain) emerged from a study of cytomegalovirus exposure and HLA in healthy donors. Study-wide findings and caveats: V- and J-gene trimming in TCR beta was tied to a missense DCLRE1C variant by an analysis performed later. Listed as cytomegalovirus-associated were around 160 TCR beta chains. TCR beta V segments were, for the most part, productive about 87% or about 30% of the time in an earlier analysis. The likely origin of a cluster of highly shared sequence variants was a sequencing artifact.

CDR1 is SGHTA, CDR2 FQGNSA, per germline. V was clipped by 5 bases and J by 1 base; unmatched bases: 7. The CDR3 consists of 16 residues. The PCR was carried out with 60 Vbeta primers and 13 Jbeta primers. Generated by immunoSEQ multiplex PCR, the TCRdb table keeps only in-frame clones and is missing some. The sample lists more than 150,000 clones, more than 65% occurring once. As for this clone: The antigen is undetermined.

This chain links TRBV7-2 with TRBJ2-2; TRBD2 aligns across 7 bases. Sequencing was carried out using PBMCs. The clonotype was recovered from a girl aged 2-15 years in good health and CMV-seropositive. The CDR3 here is CASSPFGGGNTGELFF. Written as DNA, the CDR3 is TGTGCCAGCAGCCCCTTCGGCGGGGGGAACACCGGGGAGCTGTTTTTT.